This is a list of T cell receptor beta chains from one sample in a study of control samples from healthy donors and cancer patients. Data came from immunoSEQ multiplex PCR; TCRdb stores just in-frame clones and leaves some out. The sample yields 140,000 to 150,000 clones, 89% seen once. Sequencing was performed on blood. These receptors originate from a man younger than 40 in good health. The CDR3 runs from the conserved cysteine through the conserved F or W.

J | V | CDR3
TRBJ1-2 | TRBV30 | CAWRWGRGSGGYTF
TRBJ1-1 | TRBV23-1 | CASSQIYGWGNTEAFF
TRBJ2-2 | TRBV27 | CASSLAGGRRELFF
TRBJ2-7 | TRBV2 | CASRQGPYEQYF
TRBJ2-7 | TRBV11-3 | CASSPRETSFLFHEQYF
TRBJ2-3 | TRBV11-3 | CASSLGLAGGPGITDTQYF
TRBJ1-2 | TRBV7-9 | CASSASGQGIPNYGYTF
TRBJ1-1 | TRBV7-9 | CASSGQGILMNTEAFF
TRBJ1-2 | TRBV6-2/TRBV6-3 | CASSIIRARDGYTF
TRBJ2-5 | TRBV2 | CASSLTRTGLETQYF
TRBJ1-2 | TRBV27 | CASSPRLWGADGYTF
TRBJ1-1 | TRBV4-2 | CASSQPGLGAEAFF
TRBJ2-1 | TRBV18 | CASSPPSRSSYNEQFF
TRBJ1-6 | TRBV29-1 | CSVKTGGPAVNSPLHF
TRBJ2-7 | TRBV7-9 | CASSILAAGSYEQYF
TRBJ1-5 | TRBV13 | CASSLGPLGNQPQHF
TRBJ1-4 | TRBV6-2/TRBV6-3 | CASSPIAATNEKLFF
TRBJ2-3 | TRBV9 | CASSVGIISGDPTDTQYF
TRBJ2-4 | TRBV6-2/TRBV6-3 | CASSYDWTGLAKNIQYF
TRBJ2-1 | TRBV4-1 | CASSHQLAGGPGFDEQFF
TRBJ1-2 | TRBV6-1 | CASSEEGPPYGYTF
TRBJ1-5 | TRBV15 | CATYETGSNQPQHF
TRBJ2-5 | TRBV6-5 | CASTPANQETQYF
TRBJ2-1 | TRBV6-5 | CASSSGQGYNEQFF
TRBJ2-2 | TRBV6-2/TRBV6-3 | CASSDGLAKTGELFF
TRBJ2-5 | TRBV13 | CASSPYGSQETQYF
TRBJ2-7 | TRBV4-1 | CASSQGFLSGSSYEQYF
TRBJ1-1 | TRBV9 | CASSATPGQNEAFF
TRBJ1-1 | TRBV19 | CASSIGGPDTEAFF
TRBJ1-2 | TRBV25-1 | CASIGPTYGYTF
TRBJ2-3 | TRBV5-1 | CASSLASPTGRTDTQYF
TRBJ2-5 | TRBV9 | CASSVSIQGMETQYF
TRBJ2-1 | TRBV24-1 | CATSGPGTEYNEQFF
TRBJ2-7 | TRBV15 | CATRRTESYEQYF
TRBJ2-7 | TRBV19 | CASSIAPPAYEQYF
TRBJ1-4 | TRBV2 | CASSERSGGTNEKLFF
TRBJ2-3 | TRBV3-1/TRBV3-2 | CASRENTQYF
TRBJ2-1 | TRBV18 | CASSQGGANEQFF
TRBJ2-7 | TRBV4-2 | CASSQAHEQYF